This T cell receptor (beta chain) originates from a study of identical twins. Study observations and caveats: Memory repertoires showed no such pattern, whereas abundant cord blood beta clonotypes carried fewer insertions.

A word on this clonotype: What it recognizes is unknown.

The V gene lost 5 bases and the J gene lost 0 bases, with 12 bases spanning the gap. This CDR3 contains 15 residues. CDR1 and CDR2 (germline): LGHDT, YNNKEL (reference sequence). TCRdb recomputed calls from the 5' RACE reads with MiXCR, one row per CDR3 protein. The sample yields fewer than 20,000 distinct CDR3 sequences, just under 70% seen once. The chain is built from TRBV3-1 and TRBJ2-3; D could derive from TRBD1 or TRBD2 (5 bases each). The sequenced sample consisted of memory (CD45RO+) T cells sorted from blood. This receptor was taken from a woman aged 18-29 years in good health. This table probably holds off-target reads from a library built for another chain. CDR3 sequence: CASSTRGTSTDTQYF. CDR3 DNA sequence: TGTGCCAGCAGCACCCGGGGCACTAGCACAGATACGCAGTATTTT.